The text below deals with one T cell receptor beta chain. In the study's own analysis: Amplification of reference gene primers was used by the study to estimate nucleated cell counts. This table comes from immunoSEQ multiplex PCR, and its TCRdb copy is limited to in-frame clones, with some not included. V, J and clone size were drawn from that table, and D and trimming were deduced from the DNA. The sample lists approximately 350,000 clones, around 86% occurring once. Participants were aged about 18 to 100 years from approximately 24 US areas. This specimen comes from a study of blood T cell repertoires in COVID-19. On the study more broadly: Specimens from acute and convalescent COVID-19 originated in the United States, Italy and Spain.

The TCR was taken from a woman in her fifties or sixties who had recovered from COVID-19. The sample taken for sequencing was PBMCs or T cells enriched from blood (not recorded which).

CDR3 in amino acids: CASSPGGWSPLHF. CDR3 bases: TGTGCCAGCAGCCCAGGGGGTTGGTCACCCCTCCACTTT. The V call is TRBV7-9, the J call TRBJ1-6, with 7 bases that match TRBD1. Looked up from germline, CDR1 is SEHNR and CDR2 is FQNEAQ (reference sequence). Germline trimming cut 5 bases from V and 10 bases from J; bases unmatched to any gene: 5. This CDR3 is 13 amino acids long.